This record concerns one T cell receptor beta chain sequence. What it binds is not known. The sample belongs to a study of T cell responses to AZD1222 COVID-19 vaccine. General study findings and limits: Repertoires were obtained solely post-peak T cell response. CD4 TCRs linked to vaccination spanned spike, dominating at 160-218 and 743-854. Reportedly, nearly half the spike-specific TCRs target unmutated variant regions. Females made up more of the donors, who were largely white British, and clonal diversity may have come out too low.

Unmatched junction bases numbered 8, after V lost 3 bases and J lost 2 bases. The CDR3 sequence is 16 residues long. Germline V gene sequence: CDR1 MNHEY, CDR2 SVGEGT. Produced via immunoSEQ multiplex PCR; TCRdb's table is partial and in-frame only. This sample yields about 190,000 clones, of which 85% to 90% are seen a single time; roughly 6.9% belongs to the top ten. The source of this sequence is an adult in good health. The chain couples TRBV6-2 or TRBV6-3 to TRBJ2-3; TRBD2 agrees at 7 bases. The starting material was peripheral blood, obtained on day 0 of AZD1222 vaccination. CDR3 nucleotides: TGTGCCAGCAGTTATTGGGCGGGGGATAACACAGATACGCAGTATTTT. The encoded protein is CASSYWAGDNTDTQYF.